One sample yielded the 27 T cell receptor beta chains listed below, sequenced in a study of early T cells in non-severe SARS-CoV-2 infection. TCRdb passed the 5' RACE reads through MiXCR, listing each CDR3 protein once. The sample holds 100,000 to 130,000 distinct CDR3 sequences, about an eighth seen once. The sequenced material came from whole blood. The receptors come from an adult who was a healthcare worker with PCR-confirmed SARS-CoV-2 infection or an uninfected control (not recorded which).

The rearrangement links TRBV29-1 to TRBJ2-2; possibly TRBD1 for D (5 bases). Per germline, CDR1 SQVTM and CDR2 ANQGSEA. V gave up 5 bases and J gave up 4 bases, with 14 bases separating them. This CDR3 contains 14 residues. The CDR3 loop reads CSVSRGPLTGELFF. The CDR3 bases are TGCAGCGTTTCTAGGGGCCCCCTCACCGGGGAGCTGTTTTTT.

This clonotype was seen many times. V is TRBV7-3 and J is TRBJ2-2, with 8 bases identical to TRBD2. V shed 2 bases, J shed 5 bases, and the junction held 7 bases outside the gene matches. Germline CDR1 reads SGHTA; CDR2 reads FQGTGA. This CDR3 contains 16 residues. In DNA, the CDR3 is TGTGCCAGCAGCTTAGGGAGCGGGAGTGCGACCGGGGAGCTGTTTTTT. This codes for CASSLGSGSATGELFF.

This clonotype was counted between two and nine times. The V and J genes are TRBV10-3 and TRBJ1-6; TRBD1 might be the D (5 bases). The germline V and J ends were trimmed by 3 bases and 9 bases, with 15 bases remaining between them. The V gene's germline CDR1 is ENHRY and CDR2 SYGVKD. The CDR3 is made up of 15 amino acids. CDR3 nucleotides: TGTGCCATCAGTGACGCCGGAGTGGGGACTTCACCCCTCCACTTT. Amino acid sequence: CAISDAGVGTSPLHF.

The CDR3 spells CASSPTGNNYGYTF. The CDR3 DNA follows: TGTGCCAGCAGTCCGACAGGAAACAACTATGGCTACACCTTC. The chain is built from TRBV11-2 and TRBJ1-2; D may be TRBD1 (6 bases). V was cut by 6 bases and J by 2 bases, with 13 bases left in between. The CDR3 contains 14 residues. In germline, CDR1 is SGHAT, CDR2 FQNNGV.

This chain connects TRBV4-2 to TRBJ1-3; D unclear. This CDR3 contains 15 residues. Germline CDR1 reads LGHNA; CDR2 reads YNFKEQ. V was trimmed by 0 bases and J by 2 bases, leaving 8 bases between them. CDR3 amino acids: CASSQDGGTGNTIYF. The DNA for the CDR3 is TGTGCCAGCAGCCAAGACGGAGGGACTGGAAACACCATATATTTT.

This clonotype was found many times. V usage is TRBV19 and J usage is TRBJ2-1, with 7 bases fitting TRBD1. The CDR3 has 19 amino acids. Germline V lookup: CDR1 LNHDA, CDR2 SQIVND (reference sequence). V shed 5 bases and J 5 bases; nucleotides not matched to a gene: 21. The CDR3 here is CASSARPGQRFHRHNEQFF. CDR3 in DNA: TGTGCCAGTAGTGCTAGACCGGGACAGCGCTTTCACCGTCACAATGAGCAGTTCTTC.

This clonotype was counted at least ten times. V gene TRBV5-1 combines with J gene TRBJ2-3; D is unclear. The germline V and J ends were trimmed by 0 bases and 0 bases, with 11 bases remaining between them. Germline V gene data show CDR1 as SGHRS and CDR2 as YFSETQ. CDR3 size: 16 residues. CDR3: CASSLARAVSTDTQYF. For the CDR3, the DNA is TGCGCCAGCAGCTTGGCCCGGGCAGTTAGCACAGATACGCAGTATTTT.

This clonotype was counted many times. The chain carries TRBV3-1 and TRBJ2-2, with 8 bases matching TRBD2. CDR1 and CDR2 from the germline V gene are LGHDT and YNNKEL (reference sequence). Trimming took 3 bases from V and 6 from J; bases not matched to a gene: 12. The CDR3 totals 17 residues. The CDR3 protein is CASSHGTRKSWAGELFF. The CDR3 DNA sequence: TGTGCCAGCAGCCACGGGACTAGAAAAAGCTGGGCCGGGGAGCTGTTTTTT.

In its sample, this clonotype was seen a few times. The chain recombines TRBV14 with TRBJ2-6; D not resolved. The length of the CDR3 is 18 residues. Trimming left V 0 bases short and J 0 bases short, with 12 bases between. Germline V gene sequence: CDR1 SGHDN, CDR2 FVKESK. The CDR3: CASSQDSRDFSGANVLTF. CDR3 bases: TGTGCCAGCAGCCAAGATAGCCGAGACTTCTCTGGGGCCAACGTCCTGACTTTC.

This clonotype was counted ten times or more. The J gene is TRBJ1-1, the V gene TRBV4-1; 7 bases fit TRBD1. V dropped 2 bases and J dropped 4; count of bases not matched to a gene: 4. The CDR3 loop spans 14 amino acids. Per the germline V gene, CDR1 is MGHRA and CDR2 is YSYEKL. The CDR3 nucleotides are TGCGCCAGCAGCCAATACGGACAGGTCACTGAAGCTTTCTTT. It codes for CASSQYGQVTEAFF.

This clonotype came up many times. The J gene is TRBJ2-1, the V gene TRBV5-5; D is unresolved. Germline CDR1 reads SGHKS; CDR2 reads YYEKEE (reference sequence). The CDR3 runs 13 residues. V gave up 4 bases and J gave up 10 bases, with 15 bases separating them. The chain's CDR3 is CASSPGRYDEQFF. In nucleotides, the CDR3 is TGTGCCAGCAGCCCCGGCAGGTATGACGAGCAGTTCTTC.

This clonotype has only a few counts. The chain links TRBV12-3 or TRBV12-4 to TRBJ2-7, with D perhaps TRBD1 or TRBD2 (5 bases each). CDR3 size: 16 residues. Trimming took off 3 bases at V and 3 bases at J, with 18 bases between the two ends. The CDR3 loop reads CASSFLPGPALYEQYF. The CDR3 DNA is TGTGCCAGCAGTTTCCTCCCGGGGCCCGCTCTCTACGAGCAGTACTTC.

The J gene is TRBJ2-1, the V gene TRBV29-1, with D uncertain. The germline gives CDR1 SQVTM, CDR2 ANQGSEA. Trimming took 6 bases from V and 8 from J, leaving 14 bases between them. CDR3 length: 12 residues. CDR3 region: CSVDAARDEQFF. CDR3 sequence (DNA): TGCAGCGTAGACGCAGCTAGGGATGAGCAGTTCTTC.

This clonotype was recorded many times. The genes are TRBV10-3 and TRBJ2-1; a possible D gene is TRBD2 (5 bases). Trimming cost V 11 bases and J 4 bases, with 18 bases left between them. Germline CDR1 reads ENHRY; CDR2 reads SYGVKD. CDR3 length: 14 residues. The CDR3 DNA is TGTGCCCACAAGGACTCTGTTGGGTACAATGAGCAGTTCTTC. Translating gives CAHKDSVGYNEQFF.

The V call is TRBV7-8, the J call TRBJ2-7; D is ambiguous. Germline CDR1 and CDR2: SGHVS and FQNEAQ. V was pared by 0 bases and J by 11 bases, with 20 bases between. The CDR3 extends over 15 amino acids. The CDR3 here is CASSLATPLGSSEYF. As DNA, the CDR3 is TGTGCCAGCAGCTTAGCTACCCCGTTGGGCTCCTCGGAGTACTTC. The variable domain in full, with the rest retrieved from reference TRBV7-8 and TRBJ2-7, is GAGVSQSPRYKVAKRGQDVALRCDPISGHVSLFWYQQALGQGPEFLTYFQNEAQLDKSGLPSDRFFAERPEGSVSTLKIQRTQQEDSAVYLCASSLATPLGSSEYFGPGTRLTVT.

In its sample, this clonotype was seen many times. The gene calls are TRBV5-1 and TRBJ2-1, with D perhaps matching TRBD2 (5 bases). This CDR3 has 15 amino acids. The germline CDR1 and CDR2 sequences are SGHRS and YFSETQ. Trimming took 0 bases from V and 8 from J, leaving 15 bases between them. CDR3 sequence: CASSLVGYPGDEQFF. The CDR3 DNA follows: TGCGCCAGCAGCTTGGTAGGCTATCCCGGGGATGAGCAGTTCTTC.

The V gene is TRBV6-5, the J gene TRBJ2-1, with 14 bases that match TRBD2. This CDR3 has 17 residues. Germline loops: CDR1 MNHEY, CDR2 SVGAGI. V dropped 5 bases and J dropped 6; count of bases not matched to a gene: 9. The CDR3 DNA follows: TGTGCCAGCAGTGAGACTAGCGGGGGGGCCCGGGGCAATGAGCAGTTCTTC. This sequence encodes CASSETSGGARGNEQFF.

The CDR3 nucleotides are TGTGCCAGCAGTGTATTGGGACAGGGATCCTACGAGCAGTACTTC. This sequence encodes CASSVLGQGSYEQYF. The rearrangement uses TRBV6-1 and TRBJ2-7; 9 bases are a match to TRBD1. The CDR3 loop spans 15 amino acids. The V gene's germline CDR1 is MNHNS and CDR2 SASEGT. With 4 bases clipped from V and 1 base from J, the junction kept 5 bases outside the gene matches.

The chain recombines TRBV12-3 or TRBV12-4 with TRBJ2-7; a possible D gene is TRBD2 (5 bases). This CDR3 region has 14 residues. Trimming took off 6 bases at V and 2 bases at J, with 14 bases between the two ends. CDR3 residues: CASRPPGRAYEQYF. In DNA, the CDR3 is TGTGCCAGCAGACCGCCGGGGAGAGCCTACGAGCAGTACTTC.

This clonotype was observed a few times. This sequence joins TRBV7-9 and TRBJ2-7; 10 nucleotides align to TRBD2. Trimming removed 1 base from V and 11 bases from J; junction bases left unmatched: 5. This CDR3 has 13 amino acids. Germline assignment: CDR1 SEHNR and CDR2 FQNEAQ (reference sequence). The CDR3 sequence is CASSLGPSGSKYF. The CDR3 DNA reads TGTGCCAGCAGCTTAGGCCCTAGCGGGAGTAAGTACTTC.

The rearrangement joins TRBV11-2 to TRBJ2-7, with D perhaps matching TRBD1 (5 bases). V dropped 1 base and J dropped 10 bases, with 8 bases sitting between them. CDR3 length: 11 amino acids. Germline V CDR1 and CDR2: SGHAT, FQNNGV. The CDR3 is CASSLGQSQYF. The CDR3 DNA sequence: TGTGCCAGCAGCTTAGGACAGAGTCAGTACTTC.

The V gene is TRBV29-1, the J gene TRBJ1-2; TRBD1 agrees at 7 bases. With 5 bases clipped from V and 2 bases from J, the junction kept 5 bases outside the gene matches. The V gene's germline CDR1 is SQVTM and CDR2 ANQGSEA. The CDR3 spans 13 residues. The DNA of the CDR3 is TGCAGCGTTCTACGGGGACAGAACTATGGCTACACCTTC. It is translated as CSVLRGQNYGYTF.

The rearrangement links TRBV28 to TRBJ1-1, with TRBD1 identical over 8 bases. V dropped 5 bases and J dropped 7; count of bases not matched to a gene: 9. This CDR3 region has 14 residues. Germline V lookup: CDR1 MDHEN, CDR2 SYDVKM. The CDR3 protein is CASSTDREVHEAFF. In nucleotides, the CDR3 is TGTGCCAGCAGTACGGACAGGGAAGTCCATGAAGCTTTCTTT. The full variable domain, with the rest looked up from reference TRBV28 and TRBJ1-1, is DVKVTQSSRYLVKRTGEKVFLECVQDMDHENMFWYRQDPGLGLRLIYFSYDVKMKEKGDIPEGYSVSREKKERFSLILESASTNQTSMYLCASSTDREVHEAFFGQGTRLTVV.

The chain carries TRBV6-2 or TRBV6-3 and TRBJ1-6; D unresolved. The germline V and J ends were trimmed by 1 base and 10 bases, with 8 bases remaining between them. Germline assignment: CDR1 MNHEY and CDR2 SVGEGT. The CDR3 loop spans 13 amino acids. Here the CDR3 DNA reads TGTGCCAGCAGTTACTTGAGGGAGTCACCCCTCCACTTT. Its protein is CASSYLRESPLHF.

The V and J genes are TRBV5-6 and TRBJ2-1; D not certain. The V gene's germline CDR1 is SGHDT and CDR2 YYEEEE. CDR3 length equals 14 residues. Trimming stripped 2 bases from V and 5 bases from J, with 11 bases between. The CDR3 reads CASSFSGFHNEQFF. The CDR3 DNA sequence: TGTGCCAGCAGCTTTTCCGGGTTTCACAATGAGCAGTTCTTC.

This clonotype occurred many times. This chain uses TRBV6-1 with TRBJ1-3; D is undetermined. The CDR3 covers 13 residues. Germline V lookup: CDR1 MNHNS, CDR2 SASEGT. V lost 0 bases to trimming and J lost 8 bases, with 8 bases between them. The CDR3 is CASSEALDDTIYF. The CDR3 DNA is TGTGCCAGCAGTGAAGCGCTTGATGACACCATATATTTT.

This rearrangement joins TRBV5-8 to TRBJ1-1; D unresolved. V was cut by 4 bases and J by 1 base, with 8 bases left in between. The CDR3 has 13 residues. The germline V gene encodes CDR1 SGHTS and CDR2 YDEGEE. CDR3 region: CASSPTRNTEAFF. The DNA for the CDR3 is TGTGCCAGCAGCCCCACTCGGAACACTGAAGCTTTCTTT.